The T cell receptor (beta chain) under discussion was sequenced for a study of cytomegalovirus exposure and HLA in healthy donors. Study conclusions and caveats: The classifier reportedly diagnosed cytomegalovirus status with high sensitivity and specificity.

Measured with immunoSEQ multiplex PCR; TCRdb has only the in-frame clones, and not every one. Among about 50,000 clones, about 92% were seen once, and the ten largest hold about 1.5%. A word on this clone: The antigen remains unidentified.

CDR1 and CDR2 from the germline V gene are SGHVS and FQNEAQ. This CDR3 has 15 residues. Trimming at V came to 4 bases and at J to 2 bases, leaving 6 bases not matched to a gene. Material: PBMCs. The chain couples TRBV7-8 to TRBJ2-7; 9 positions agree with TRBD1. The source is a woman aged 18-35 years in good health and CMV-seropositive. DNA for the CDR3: TGTGCCAGCAGCTCTAGGACAGGGGACACCTACGAGCAGTACTTC. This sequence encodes CASSSRTGDTYEQYF.